This T cell receptor beta chain appears in the sequencing data of a study of blood T cell repertoires in COVID-19. Study-level background: Sites across the United States, Italy and Spain contributed samples from acute and convalescent COVID-19.

TCRdb's table, derived via immunoSEQ multiplex PCR, lists solely in-frame clones and lacks some. Of hundreds of thousands of clones in the sample, about nine tenths were seen once. This clone was found once. CDR3 length equals 15 residues. Germline V gene data show CDR1 as SGHRS and CDR2 as YFSETQ. Trimming took off 4 bases at V and 0 bases at J, with 13 bases between the two ends. The chain uses TRBV5-1 and TRBJ1-1; no clear D. What was sequenced was PBMCs or T cells enriched from blood (not recorded which). The TCR was taken from a woman in her twenties or thirties with acute COVID-19. CDR3 sequence (DNA): TGCGCCAGCAGCAGCGGTAGGTTTTTGAACACTGAAGCTTTCTTT. It specifies CASSSGRFLNTEAFF.